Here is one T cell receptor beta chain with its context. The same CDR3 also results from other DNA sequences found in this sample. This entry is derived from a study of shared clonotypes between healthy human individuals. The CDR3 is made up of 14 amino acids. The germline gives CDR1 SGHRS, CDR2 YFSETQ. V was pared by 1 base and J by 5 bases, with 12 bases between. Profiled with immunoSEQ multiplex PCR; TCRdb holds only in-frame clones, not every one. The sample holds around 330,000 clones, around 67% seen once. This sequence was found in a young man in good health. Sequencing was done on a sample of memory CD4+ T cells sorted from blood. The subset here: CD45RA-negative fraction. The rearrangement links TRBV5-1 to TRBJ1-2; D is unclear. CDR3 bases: TGCGCCAGCAGCTTGTCCGGCAGCGGATATGGCTACACCTTC. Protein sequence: CASSLSGSGYGYTF.